These 28 T cell receptor beta chains were all obtained from the same sample, sequenced in a study of blood T cell repertoires in COVID-19 (dated by TCRdb to 2019 to 2021). To prepare the library, the immunoSEQ multiplex PCR assay was applied. The table comes from immuneACCESS by way of TCRdb, which keeps in-frame sequences with V and J called. Part of the clones is missing from these tables; in studies checked, under half for an unresolved V gene and the rest for unknown reasons. This sample is represented by approximately 170,000 clones; about nine tenths of them were singletons. The top ten constitute roughly 8.9% of the sample. Sequenced input: PBMCs or T cells enriched from blood (not recorded which). The receptors shown here come from a woman aged 18-30 years who had recovered from COVID-19.

This clone came up many times. Additional DNA sequences in this sample encode the identical CDR3. The chain has TRBV28 and TRBJ2-7; TRBD1 aligns across 7 bases. Per germline, CDR1 MDHEN and CDR2 SYDVKM. The CDR3 spans 14 residues. The J segment lost 1 base and the V segment lost 3 bases, leaving 3 bases of the junction unmatched. The chain's CDR3 is CASSFAGGSYEQYF. CDR3 nucleotides: TGTGCCAGCAGTTTTGCAGGGGGATCCTACGAGCAGTACTTC.

The chain joins TRBV6-4 to TRBJ2-1; 8 bases line up with TRBD2. The V gene end was trimmed by 0 bases and the J gene end by 7 bases; junction bases not matched to a gene: 8. From germline, CDR1 is MRHNA and CDR2 SNTAGT. The CDR3 has 16 residues. CDR3 loop: CASSDSELADMNEQFF. The CDR3 DNA reads as TGTGCCAGCAGTGACTCTGAACTAGCGGACATGAATGAGCAGTTCTTC.

The chain combines TRBV28 with TRBJ1-5; 8 bases line up with TRBD1. Germline V lookup: CDR1 MDHEN, CDR2 SYDVKM. This CDR3 is built from 13 residues. J lost 10 bases, V lost 6 bases, and 8 bases had no gene match. The CDR3 sequence: CASSSGQGGPQHF. The CDR3 bases are TGTGCCAGCAGCTCCGGACAGGGAGGTCCCCAGCATTTT.

This chain joins TRBV5-1 and TRBJ1-1, with no clear D. V lost 0 bases and J lost 11, with 14 bases in between. CDR1 and CDR2 from the germline V gene are SGHRS and YFSETQ. The CDR3 length is 13 residues. The CDR3: CASSLERAEEAFF. The CDR3 DNA sequence: TGCGCCAGCAGCTTGGAGCGGGCGGAGGAGGCTTTCTTT.

A word on this clone: The germline gene is not matched at one end of the junction; a read error may be the cause. CDR3 sequence reads: CASSLTGLYYGQYF. The CDR3 DNA reads as TGTGCCAGCAGCTTAACGGGACTATACTACGGGCAGTACTTC. This chain links TRBV7-8 with TRBJ2-7, with 7 bases identical to TRBD2. There are 14 residues in the CDR3. Germline V lookup: CDR1 SGHVS, CDR2 FQNEAQ. Full variable domain (outside the CDR3, taken from reference TRBV7-8 and TRBJ2-7): GAGVSQSPRYKVAKRGQDVALRCDPISGHVSLFWYQQALGQGPEFLTYFQNEAQLDKSGLPSDRFFAERPEGSVSTLKIQRTQQEDSAVYLCASSLTGLYYGQYFGPGTRLTVT.

CDR3 nucleotides: TGTGCCCTGGTTGGGGAGACTCACAATGAGCAGTTCTTC. Its protein is CALVGETHNEQFF. The chain couples TRBV30 to TRBJ2-1; TRBD2 is a possible D gene (5 bases). The CDR3 spans 13 residues. CDR1 and CDR2 (germline): GTSNPN, SVGIG (reference sequence). V was cut by 8 bases and J by 5 bases, with 16 bases left in between. The full variable domain, completed using reference TRBV30 and TRBJ2-1, is SQTIHQWPATLVQPVGSPLSLECTVEGTSNPNLYWYRQAAGRGLQLLFYSVGIGQISSEVPQNLSASRPQDRQFILSSKKLLLSDSGFYLCALVGETHNEQFFGPGTRLTVL.

V gene TRBV5-5 combines with J gene TRBJ2-1; a possible D gene is TRBD2 (6 bases). In germline, CDR1 is SGHKS, CDR2 YYEKEE (reference sequence). Trimming took 4 bases from V and 7 from J, leaving 12 bases between them. CDR3 length: 13 residues. The CDR3 is CASSPGLPNEQFF. CDR3 DNA: TGTGCCAGCAGCCCCGGACTACCAAATGAGCAGTTCTTC. The whole variable domain, remainder taken from reference TRBV5-5 and TRBJ2-1, is DAGVTQSPTHLIKTRGQQVTLRCSPISGHKSVSWYQQVLGQGPQFIFQYYEKEERGRGNFPDRFSARQFPNYSSELNVNALLLGDSALYLCASSPGLPNEQFFGPGTRLTVL.

This rearrangement joins TRBV18 to TRBJ2-1; D is possibly TRBD2 (5 bases). Germline CDR1 reads KGHSH; CDR2 reads LQKENI. The CDR3 sequence is 16 residues long. Trimming removed 1 base at V and 2 bases at J, with 12 bases between. CDR3 loop: CASSPREGGPYNEQFF. The CDR3 nucleotides are TGTGCCAGCTCACCACGAGAGGGCGGACCCTACAATGAGCAGTTCTTC. Complete variable domain (other parts from reference TRBV18 and TRBJ2-1): NAGVMQNPRHLVRRRGQEARLRCSPMKGHSHVYWYRQLPEEGLKFMVYLQKENIIDESGMPKERFSAEFPKEGPSILRIQQVVRGDSAAYFCASSPREGGPYNEQFFGPGTRLTVL.

The V call is TRBV15, the J call TRBJ2-1; the D is unclear. Between the trimmed V and J ends, which lost 3 bases and 0 bases, there was a span of 12 bases. The CDR3 covers 16 residues. Germline CDR1 is LNHNV and CDR2 is YYDKDF (reference sequence). The CDR3 loop reads CATSRPGLSSYNEQFF. In DNA form, the CDR3 reads TGTGCCACCAGCAGGCCGGGTCTCAGCTCCTACAATGAGCAGTTCTTC.

CDR3 residues: CASSRLPSGGAVTDTQYF. DNA of the CDR3: TGTGCCAGCAGCCGTTTACCTAGCGGGGGGGCAGTGACAGATACGCAGTATTTT. The chain recombines TRBV4-2 with TRBJ2-3; TRBD2 matches at 12 bases. Trimming cost V 4 bases and J 3 bases; bases outside gene matches: 11. Germline V gives CDR1 LGHNA, CDR2 YNFKEQ. CDR3 length equals 18 residues.

The V and J genes are TRBV27 and TRBJ2-7; TRBD1 matches at 9 bases. The V gene's germline CDR1 is MNHEY and CDR2 SMNVEV (reference sequence). Unmatched junction bases numbered 11, after V lost 0 bases and J lost 2 bases. This CDR3 region has 18 residues. DNA of the CDR3: TGTGCCAGCAGTTTATCGTCCCTACAGGGGGCGCCCCCCTACGAGCAGTACTTC. It yields the protein CASSLSSLQGAPPYEQYF.

The genes are TRBV2 and TRBJ2-7, with TRBD2 matching 11 bases. Germline lookup yields CDR1 SNHLY and CDR2 FYNNEI. With V trimmed by 4 bases and J by 4 bases, 9 bases remained unmatched. The CDR3 is 16 amino acids. CDR3: CASSGLAGSWKYEQYF. Written as DNA, the CDR3 is TGTGCCAGCAGTGGACTAGCGGGAAGTTGGAAGTACGAGCAGTACTTC.

This clone was found a few times. The gene calls are TRBV30 and TRBJ2-1; maybe TRBD2 (5 bases). The CDR3 has 14 amino acids. Trimming took 5 bases from V and 4 from J, leaving 15 bases between them. Germline lookup yields CDR1 GTSNPN and CDR2 SVGIG (reference sequence). CDR3 sequence reads: CAWLFGGPYNEQFF. The CDR3 nucleotides read TGTGCCTGGCTCTTCGGAGGTCCTTACAATGAGCAGTTCTTC.

The count of this clone is one. V is TRBV2 and J is TRBJ2-7; 9 bases map to TRBD2. CDR3 length equals 15 residues. From germline, CDR1 is SNHLY and CDR2 FYNNEI. V dropped 4 bases and J dropped 2; count of bases not matched to a gene: 6. CDR3 protein: CASSVDAGGTYEQYF. In DNA, the CDR3 is TGTGCCAGCAGTGTAGATGCGGGAGGGACCTACGAGCAGTACTTC. The complete variable domain, with remaining parts taken from reference TRBV2 and TRBJ2-7, reads EPEVTQTPSHQVTQMGQEVILRCVPISNHLYFYWYRQILGQKVEFLVSFYNNEISEKSEIFDDQFSVERPDGSNFTLKIRSTKLEDSAMYFCASSVDAGGTYEQYFGPGTRLTVT.

The table lists this clone with a few counts. The chain joins TRBV5-1 to TRBJ1-1; TRBD1 might be the D (6 bases). The V end was cut by 3 bases, the J end by 1 base, with 16 bases between. The germline V gene encodes CDR1 SGHRS and CDR2 YFSETQ. The CDR3 runs 16 residues. The CDR3 nucleotides are TGCGCCAGCAGCTCAGGGTCCACAGGGCGGAACACTGAAGCTTTCTTT. Protein: CASSSGSTGRNTEAFF.

The CDR3 nucleotides read TGTGCCACCTCCGGGACAACGAACACCGGGGAGCTGTTTTTT. As protein: CATSGTTNTGELFF. The V and J genes are TRBV19 and TRBJ2-2; D is perhaps TRBD1 (6 bases). Trimming took 10 bases from V and 0 from J, leaving 12 bases between them. This CDR3 spans 14 amino acids. Germline-derived CDR1 and CDR2 are LNHDA and SQIVND (reference sequence).

This chain joins TRBV28 and TRBJ1-3; 9 nucleotides line up with TRBD1. The trim removed 5 bases at V and 7 bases at J, leaving 6 bases unmatched. The CDR3 runs 14 residues. The germline V gene has CDR1 MDHEN and CDR2 SYDVKM. CDR3 DNA sequence: TGTGCCAGCAGTCCAGGGACAGGGAGGAACACCATATATTTT. It codes for CASSPGTGRNTIYF.

The chain carries TRBV5-8 and TRBJ2-2; TRBD2 might be the D (6 bases). In germline, CDR1 is SGHTS, CDR2 YDEGEE. The V and J ends lost 4 bases and 2 bases respectively, with 18 bases between them. The CDR3 consists of 17 residues. The CDR3 reads CASSPWEGTPNTGELFF. DNA of the CDR3: TGTGCCAGCAGCCCGTGGGAAGGGACTCCCAACACCGGGGAGCTGTTTTTT. Using reference TRBV5-8 and TRBJ2-2 for the parts outside the CDR3, the full variable domain is EAGVTQSPTHLIKTRGQQATLRCSPISGHTSVYWYQQALGLGLQFLLWYDEGEERNRGNFPPRFSGRQFPNYSSELNVNALELEDSALYLCASSPWEGTPNTGELFFGEGSRLTVL.

V gene TRBV19 combines with J gene TRBJ2-2, with D possibly TRBD2 on 6 matching bases. Trimming removed 5 bases at V and 5 bases at J, with 12 bases between. This CDR3 is 14 amino acids long. Looked up from germline, CDR1 is LNHDA and CDR2 is SQIVND (reference sequence). This CDR3 is CASSPPGLTGELFF. The CDR3 nucleotides read TGTGCCAGTAGTCCACCGGGACTGACCGGGGAGCTGTTTTTT.

The V and J genes are TRBV7-6 and TRBJ2-7; TRBD2 agrees at 11 bases. The CDR3 sequence is 15 residues long. In germline, CDR1 is SGHVS, CDR2 FNYEAQ. V shed 5 bases, J shed 3 bases, and the junction held 6 bases outside the gene matches. This CDR3 reads CASSQGTSGYYEQYF. The CDR3 DNA follows: TGTGCCAGCAGCCAAGGGACTAGCGGTTACTACGAGCAGTACTTC.

V gene TRBV28 combines with J gene TRBJ1-2; no definite D call. Germline CDR1 and CDR2: MDHEN and SYDVKM. This CDR3 region has 15 residues. Trimming removed 6 bases from V and 3 bases from J, with 17 bases in between. The CDR3 spells CASSPIKGSDYGYTF. CDR3 nucleotide sequence: TGTGCCAGCAGCCCGATAAAAGGGAGTGACTATGGCTACACCTTC.

The rearrangement uses TRBV18 and TRBJ2-1; TRBD1 matches at 9 bases. CDR3 length: 19 residues. V dropped 3 bases and J dropped 0; count of bases not matched to a gene: 12. Germline CDR1 reads KGHSH; CDR2 reads LQKENI. The CDR3 DNA follows: TGTGCCAGCTCACCGGCGTCCGGGACAGGGCGCGGCTCCTACAATGAGCAGTTCTTC. Translating gives CASSPASGTGRGSYNEQFF.

This clone has only one observation. The chain is built from TRBV28 and TRBJ2-1; tentative D call: TRBD2 (6 bases). The CDR3 extends over 15 amino acids. V was cut by 3 bases and J by 6 bases, with 15 bases left in between. CDR1 MDHEN and CDR2 SYDVKM come from the germline V gene. The CDR3 DNA follows: TGTGCCAGCAGTTTTGGCCAGCGGGCTGTCAATGAGCAGTTCTTC. Its protein product is CASSFGQRAVNEQFF. Variable domain in full (rest from reference TRBV28 and TRBJ2-1): DVKVTQSSRYLVKRTGEKVFLECVQDMDHENMFWYRQDPGLGLRLIYFSYDVKMKEKGDIPEGYSVSREKKERFSLILESASTNQTSMYLCASSFGQRAVNEQFFGPGTRLTVL.

This chain connects TRBV7-8 to TRBJ1-5; D is undetermined. The CDR3 loop spans 15 amino acids. Trimming removed 2 bases from V and 6 bases from J, with 14 bases in between. CDR1 and CDR2 from the germline V gene are SGHVS and FQNEAQ. The CDR3 protein is CASSLNGLDRQPQHF. Written as DNA, the CDR3 is TGTGCCAGCAGCTTAAACGGACTGGATCGTCAGCCCCAGCATTTT.

The rearrangement uses TRBV27 and TRBJ1-1, with D possibly TRBD1 on 6 matching bases. The CDR3 contains 15 residues. Trimming cost V 4 bases and J 0 bases, with 12 bases left between them. In germline, CDR1 is MNHEY, CDR2 SMNVEV (reference sequence). The CDR3 DNA reads as TGTGCCAGCAGTTATGCAACAGGGCTGAACACTGAAGCTTTCTTT. It encodes CASSYATGLNTEAFF.

This sequence joins TRBV12-3 or TRBV12-4 and TRBJ2-2; D unresolved. The CDR3 is 13 amino acids. V was cut by 9 bases and J by 5 bases, with 13 bases left in between. Here the CDR3 DNA reads TGTGCCAGACCCCTCGCGACTACCGGGGAGCTGTTTTTT. It codes for CARPLATTGELFF.

The V and J genes are TRBV20-1 and TRBJ2-1; 10 nucleotides align to TRBD2. Germline V gives CDR1 DFQATT, CDR2 SNEGSKA (reference sequence). The trim removed 3 bases at V and 7 bases at J, leaving 6 bases unmatched. The CDR3 has 14 residues. This CDR3 is CSASIAGGVNEQFF. The CDR3 DNA reads as TGCAGTGCTAGTATAGCGGGAGGCGTAAATGAGCAGTTCTTC.

The chain recombines TRBV19 with TRBJ2-7; no reliable D call. The ends were cut back, 3 bases at V and 0 bases at J, with 6 bases in the middle. The CDR3 runs 13 residues. Germline loops: CDR1 LNHDA, CDR2 SQIVND (reference sequence). CDR3 residues: CASSITSSYEQYF. The DNA for the CDR3 is TGTGCCAGTAGTATCACATCCTCCTACGAGCAGTACTTC.